These 25 T cell receptor beta chains were sequenced from one sample in a study of blood T cell repertoires in COVID-19. Assay: immunoSEQ multiplex PCR; the TCRdb copy retains only in-frame clones and omits some. The sample carries about 350,000 clones, 89% recorded once. The source material was peripheral blood. The source is a woman aged 60 to 75 with COVID-19, enrolled during active disease.

The gene calls are TRBV11-2 and TRBJ1-6, with TRBD1 matching 7 bases. The CDR3 is made up of 15 amino acids. The V segment lost 2 bases and the J segment 8 bases; nucleotides outside the gene matches: 6. CDR1 is SGHAT and CDR2 is FQNNGV in the germline V gene. In DNA, the CDR3 is TGTGCCAGCAGCTTACGGGACAGTAGTTATTCACCCCTCCACTTT. Translated: CASSLRDSSYSPLHF.

The chain combines TRBV10-3 with TRBJ2-7, with 11 positions matching TRBD2. From germline, CDR1 is ENHRY and CDR2 SYGVKD. V lost 11 bases, J lost 2 bases, and 8 bases stayed unmatched. The CDR3 runs 14 residues. The CDR3 here is CASQGTSGPYEQYF. CDR3 nucleotides: TGTGCCTCACAAGGGACTAGCGGACCCTACGAGCAGTACTTC.

This chain connects TRBV27 to TRBJ2-3; 7 bases match TRBD1. Germline loops: CDR1 MNHEY, CDR2 SMNVEV (reference sequence). Trimming took 2 bases from V and 4 from J; bases not matched to a gene: 3. The CDR3 is made up of 14 amino acids. CDR3 sequence (DNA): TGTGCCAGCAGTTTACGGCAGGGGGCAGATACGCAGTATTTT. This codes for CASSLRQGADTQYF.

The rearrangement links TRBV3-1 (or the pseudogene TRBV3-2) to TRBJ1-2; the D is unclear. Germline V CDR1 and CDR2: LGHDT, YNNKEL (reference sequence). The CDR3 has 13 residues. Trimming cost V 8 bases and J 1 base, with 11 bases left between them. The CDR3 here is CASSSGNNYGYTF. The CDR3 DNA follows: TGTGCCAGCTCTTCCGGGAATAACTATGGCTACACCTTC.

This sequence joins TRBV21-1 and TRBJ1-5; TRBD1 was called by the table and not checked on the DNA. TRBV21-1 constitutes a pseudogene. The CDR3 is made up of 16 amino acids. CDR3 nucleotide sequence: TGTGCCAGCAGCAATCCCAACGGCCAGGGTAATCAGCCCCAGCATTTT. It is translated as CASSNPNGQGNQPQHF.

The chain recombines TRBV4-1 with TRBJ2-1; TRBD2 matches 12 bases. The CDR3 is 16 residues long. Germline-derived CDR1 and CDR2 are MGHRA and YSYEKL. J lost 7 bases, V lost 4 bases, and 8 bases had no gene match. As DNA, the CDR3 is TGCGCCAGCAGCCTCCTAGCGGGGGGGCCGAAAAATGAGCAGTTCTTC. This translates into CASSLLAGGPKNEQFF.

J is TRBJ2-5 and V is TRBV7-9; 15 positions agree with TRBD2. There are 16 residues in the CDR3. Per the germline V gene, CDR1 is SEHNR and CDR2 is FQNEAQ (reference sequence). The ends lost 5 bases at V and 4 bases at J; junction bases unmatched: 5. CDR3 bases: TGTGCCAGCAGCCCGGGACTAGCGGGGGGCGGAGAGACCCAGTACTTC. Translated, it gives CASSPGLAGGGETQYF.

This clone has more than one count but fewer than ten. The V gene is TRBV19, the J gene TRBJ1-1; D is ambiguous. The germline CDR1 and CDR2 sequences are LNHDA and SQIVND (reference sequence). The V gene lost 5 bases and the J gene lost 1 base, with 8 bases spanning the gap. The CDR3 has 13 residues. In DNA form, the CDR3 reads TGTGCCAGTAGTCCCCAACAGAACACTGAAGCTTTCTTT. Translation: CASSPQQNTEAFF. Full variable domain (outside the CDR3, taken from reference TRBV19 and TRBJ1-1): DGGITQSPKYLFRKEGQNVTLSCEQNLNHDAMYWYRQDPGQGLRLIYYSQIVNDFQKGDIAEGYSVSREKKESFPLTVTSAQKNPTAFYLCASSPQQNTEAFFGQGTRLTVV.

This sequence joins TRBV7-3 and TRBJ2-3, with 7 bases fitting TRBD1. CDR1 is SGHTA and CDR2 is FQGTGA in the germline V gene. Trimming took 5 bases from V and 0 from J; bases not matched to a gene: 11. The CDR3 runs 17 residues. In nucleotides, the CDR3 is TGTGCCAGCAGCCGGGACAGTGCCGTAGGTAGCACAGATACGCAGTATTTT. Translated, it gives CASSRDSAVGSTDTQYF. Variable domain in full (rest from reference TRBV7-3 and TRBJ2-3): GAGVSQTPSNKVTEKGKYVELRCDPISGHTALYWYRQSLGQGPEFLIYFQGTGAADDSGLPNDRFFAVRPEGSVSTLKIQRTERGDSAVYLCASSRDSAVGSTDTQYFGPGTRLTVL.

This chain links TRBV19 with TRBJ1-2, with D perhaps matching TRBD1 (6 bases). The V gene lost 10 bases and the J gene lost 5 bases, with 17 bases spanning the gap. CDR1 and CDR2 (germline): LNHDA, SQIVND (reference sequence). CDR3 length: 13 residues. The CDR3 nucleotides read TGTGCCACTTCCGGGACACTTTTTTATGGCTACACCTTC. Translating it yields CATSGTLFYGYTF. Using reference TRBV19 and TRBJ1-2 for the parts outside the CDR3, the full variable domain is DGGITQSPKYLFRKEGQNVTLSCEQNLNHDAMYWYRQDPGQGLRLIYYSQIVNDFQKGDIAEGYSVSREKKESFPLTVTSAQKNPTAFYLCATSGTLFYGYTFGSGTRLTVV.

The genes are TRBV2 and TRBJ1-5; D not certain. The CDR3 has 15 amino acids. CDR1 is SNHLY, CDR2 FYNNEI, per germline. Trimming left V 2 bases short and J 4 bases short, with 12 bases between. The CDR3 nucleotides are TGTGCCAGCAGTGAAAACACGTCGGGGAATCAGCCCCAGCATTTT. It is translated as CASSENTSGNQPQHF.

V gene TRBV5-1 combines with J gene TRBJ1-2, with 7 positions matching TRBD1. The CDR3 runs to 15 residues. In germline, CDR1 is SGHRS, CDR2 YFSETQ. Losses at the gene ends were 4 bases for V and 2 bases for J; bases not matched to a gene: 8. Written as DNA, the CDR3 is TGCGCCAGCAGCCCTGGGACAGCCAACAACTATGGCTACACCTTC. Its translation: CASSPGTANNYGYTF.

This chain joins TRBV5-6 and TRBJ1-2, with a weak D call TRBD1 (6 bases). V shed 4 bases and J shed 8 bases, with 18 bases lying between them. There are 14 residues in the CDR3. The germline V gene has CDR1 SGHDT and CDR2 YYEEEE. Written as DNA, the CDR3 is TGTGCCAGCAGCCTGGGGCAGGGGCCTCGGGGCTACACCTTC. It codes for CASSLGQGPRGYTF.

J is TRBJ1-2 and V is TRBV18; possibly TRBD1 for D (5 bases). Per germline, CDR1 KGHSH and CDR2 LQKENI. Trimming shortened V by 1 base and J by 6 bases, and 9 bases separated the two germline ends. CDR3 length: 13 amino acids. In nucleotides, the CDR3 is TGTGCCAGCTCACCACAGGGGTTCCATGGCTACACCTTC. As protein: CASSPQGFHGYTF. The variable domain in full, with the rest retrieved from reference TRBV18 and TRBJ1-2, is NAGVMQNPRHLVRRRGQEARLRCSPMKGHSHVYWYRQLPEEGLKFMVYLQKENIIDESGMPKERFSAEFPKEGPSILRIQQVVRGDSAAYFCASSPQGFHGYTFGSGTRLTVV.

The chain couples TRBV30 to TRBJ1-1; 9 bases match TRBD1. CDR1 is GTSNPN and CDR2 is SVGIG in the germline V gene (reference sequence). CDR3 length: 14 amino acids. V shed 2 bases and J 6 bases; nucleotides not matched to a gene: 7. CDR3 sequence reads: CAWSLDRGVAEAFF. The CDR3 bases are TGTGCCTGGAGTCTGGACAGGGGAGTCGCTGAAGCTTTCTTT.

CDR3 coding DNA: TGTGCCAGCAGTTTGACAGGGGTGGGAAGGACTGAAGCTTTCTTT. Translating gives CASSLTGVGRTEAFF. The rearrangement joins TRBV27 to TRBJ1-1, with 8 bases lining up with TRBD1. Germline CDR1 is MNHEY and CDR2 is SMNVEV (reference sequence). This CDR3 region has 15 residues. V lost 3 bases and J lost 5; bases outside the gene matches: 8.

The chain joins TRBV2 to TRBJ2-5; 7 nucleotides line up with TRBD1. V shed 6 bases and J 5 bases; nucleotides not matched to a gene: 3. Germline V CDR1 and CDR2: SNHLY, FYNNEI. This CDR3 region has 12 residues. The CDR3 DNA reads TGTGCCAGCAGAAGGGGGCTGGAGACCCAGTACTTC. Translating it yields CASRRGLETQYF.

The chain couples TRBV2 to TRBJ2-4; 7 nucleotides align to TRBD1. This CDR3 region has 17 residues. CDR1 SNHLY and CDR2 FYNNEI come from the germline V gene. J lost 1 base, V lost 6 bases, and 12 bases had no gene match. The CDR3 region has the DNA TGTGCCAGCAGGCCTTTGAAAGGGGGCGCGGCCAAAAACATTCAGTACTTC. Translation gives CASRPLKGGAAKNIQYF.

This chain joins TRBV6-1 and TRBJ1-1; 7 bases map to TRBD1. The length of the CDR3 is 14 residues. With V trimmed by 2 bases and J by 1 base, 1 base remained unmatched. Germline CDR1 reads MNHNS; CDR2 reads SASEGT. The CDR3, as DNA: TGTGCCAGCAGTGAAAACAGGGGGAACACTGAAGCTTTCTTT. This translates into CASSENRGNTEAFF.

The rearrangement links TRBV7-9 to TRBJ1-5; perhaps TRBD1 as D (5 bases). Looked up from germline, CDR1 is SEHNR and CDR2 is FQNEAQ (reference sequence). Trimming cost V 5 bases and J 4 bases, with 12 bases left between them. The CDR3 runs 14 residues. Here the CDR3 DNA reads TGTGCCAGCAGCGGGGGGACGGTGAATCAGCCCCAGCATTTT. Its translation is CASSGGTVNQPQHF.

Concerning this clone: One end of the junction is discordant with germline, which a read error may explain. This chain joins TRBV5-6 and TRBJ1-6, with TRBD1 as a possible D gene (6 bases). Germline CDR1 reads SGHDT; CDR2 reads YYEEEE. The CDR3 loop spans 12 amino acids. The CDR3 region has the DNA TGTGCCAGCCAGGGGTTGGGATCACCCCACCACTTT. Amino acids: CASQGLGSPHHF.

The J gene is TRBJ1-2, the V gene TRBV18, with no clear D. CDR3 size: 12 residues. V lost 5 bases and J 8 bases, leaving 12 bases between the germline ends. Per the germline V gene, CDR1 is KGHSH and CDR2 is LQKENI. The CDR3 DNA reads TGTGCCAGCTCAGAGGAGAGACTCGGCTACACCTTC. Its translation: CASSEERLGYTF.

This chain connects TRBV3-1 (or the pseudogene TRBV3-2) to TRBJ2-2; TRBD2 aligns across 12 bases. Germline lookup yields CDR1 LGHDT and CDR2 YNNKEL (reference sequence). Trimming removed 3 bases from V and 4 bases from J; junction bases left unmatched: 9. This CDR3 has 18 residues. DNA for the CDR3: TGTGCCAGCAGCCACCGCGGACTAGCGGGATACTTCACCGGGGAGCTGTTTTTT. It specifies CASSHRGLAGYFTGELFF.

J is TRBJ1-3 and V is TRBV5-1, with 9 nucleotides matching TRBD1. The CDR3 is 14 residues long. The V gene's germline CDR1 is SGHRS and CDR2 YFSETQ. V shed 4 bases and J 6 bases; nucleotides not matched to a gene: 5. The CDR3 DNA reads as TGCGCCAGCAGCAGGACAGGGGATGTAAACACCATATATTTT. Translated: CASSRTGDVNTIYF.

V gene TRBV20-1 combines with J gene TRBJ1-6; 8 bases are a match to TRBD1. V was pared by 3 bases and J by 7 bases, with 8 bases of the junction left unmatched. The length of the CDR3 is 15 residues. The germline V gene has CDR1 DFQATT and CDR2 SNEGSKA (reference sequence). This CDR3 is CSASGQGLGNSPLHF. In DNA, the CDR3 is TGCAGTGCTAGTGGACAGGGTCTTGGGAATTCACCCCTCCACTTT.